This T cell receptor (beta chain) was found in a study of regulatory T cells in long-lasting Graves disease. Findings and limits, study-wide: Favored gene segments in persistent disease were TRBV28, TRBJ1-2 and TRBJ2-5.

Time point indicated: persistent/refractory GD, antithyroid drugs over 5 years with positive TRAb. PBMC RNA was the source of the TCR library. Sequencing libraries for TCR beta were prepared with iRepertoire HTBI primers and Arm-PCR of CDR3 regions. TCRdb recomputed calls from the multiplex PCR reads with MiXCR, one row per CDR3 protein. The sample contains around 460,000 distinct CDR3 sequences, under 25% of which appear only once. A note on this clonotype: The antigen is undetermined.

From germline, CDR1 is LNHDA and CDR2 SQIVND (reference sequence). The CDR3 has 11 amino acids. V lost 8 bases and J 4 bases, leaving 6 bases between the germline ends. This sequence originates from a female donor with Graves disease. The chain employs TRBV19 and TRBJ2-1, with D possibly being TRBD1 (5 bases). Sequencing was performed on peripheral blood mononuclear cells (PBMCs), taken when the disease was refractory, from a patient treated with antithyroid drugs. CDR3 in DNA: TGTGCCAGTGGGGCTTACAATGAGCAGTTCTTC. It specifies CASGAYNEQFF.